The rows below give T cell receptor beta chains drawn from one sample of a study of T cell responses to AZD1222 COVID-19 vaccine. TCRdb's copy holds only in-frame clones and misses some; the assay was immunoSEQ multiplex PCR. The sample contains 90,000 to 130,000 clones, 89% of which appear only once. Source: peripheral blood, taken on day 0 of MenACWY control vaccination. The receptors originated from an adult in good health. CDR3s include the opening cysteine and the closing phenylalanine or tryptophan. The D gene is left open where the match is weak.

TRBJ2-1 | TRBD2 | TRBV29-1 | TGCAGCGGTGGACTAGCGGACAATGAGCAGTTCTTC | CSGGLADNEQFF
TRBJ1-5 | - | TRBV5-1 | TGCGCCAGCAGCCTTGGGGATGATCAGCCCCAGCATTTT | CASSLGDDQPQHF
TRBJ2-5 | - | TRBV5-1 | TGCGCCAGCAGCTTGGCCCCGACAGGAGGAGAGACCCAGTACTTC | CASSLAPTGGETQYF
TRBJ2-7 | - | TRBV11-2 | TGTGCCAGCAGCTTAGTTGGGGGCAGCTCGTCCTACGAGCAGTACTTC | CASSLVGGSSSYEQYF
TRBJ2-7 | - | TRBV6-1 | TGTGCCAGCAGTGAAGAGGTCAGTTACTACGAGCAGTACTTC | CASSEEVSYYEQYF
TRBJ2-3 | - | TRBV29-1 | TGCAGCACTAAGACAGGAGGCACAGATACGCAGTATTTT | CSTKTGGTDTQYF
TRBJ2-7 | - | TRBV5-1 | TGCGCCAGCAGTCAAGTGAACGACGAGCAGTACTTC | CASSQVNDEQYF
TRBJ1-1 | - | TRBV9 | TGTGCCAGCAGCGTAGCAGGGGCACGGAACACTGAAGCTTTCTTT | CASSVAGARNTEAFF
TRBJ1-6 | - | TRBV28 | TGTGCCAGCAGTTCCACCGGGCTAGGAAATTCACCCCTCCACTTT | CASSSTGLGNSPLHF
TRBJ2-7 | - | TRBV25-1 | TGTGCCAGCAGTGAATACAGGGCCGGTTACGAGCAGTACTTC | CASSEYRAGYEQYF
TRBJ1-2 | - | TRBV28 | TGTGCCAGTAGTGGGTTTTATGGCTACACCTTC | CASSGFYGYTF
TRBJ2-2 | TRBD2 | TRBV6-5 | TGTGCCAGCAGTCCTAGCGGGGGCCTCCTCGGGCTGTTTTTT | CASSPSGGLLGLFF
TRBJ1-3 | - | TRBV7-2 | TGTGCCAGCAGCTCTCGGGGGATTGGAAACACCATATATTTT | CASSSRGIGNTIYF
TRBJ2-3 | TRBD1 | TRBV24-1 | TGTGCCACCAGCCAGACAGGGGTCGCAGATACGCAGTATTTT | CATSQTGVADTQYF
TRBJ2-7 | - | TRBV11-2 | TGTGCCAGCAGCTCCGCTCCTGGAAAGGGGATCGCCTACGAGCAGTACTTC | CASSSAPGKGIAYEQYF
TRBJ2-2 | TRBD2 | TRBV5-1 | TGCGCCAGCAGCTTTGAAGCGGGGGCCACCGGGGAGCTGTTTTTT | CASSFEAGATGELFF